The 23 T cell receptor beta chains given below trace back to one sample, sequenced in a study of post-analysis software for immune sequencing data. No cognate antigen is known for these TCRs. The TCR beta cDNA libraries contained unique molecular identifiers. TCRdb processed the PCR reads anew with MiXCR; each CDR3 protein has one entry. The top ten clones hold 4.6% of a sample with hundreds of thousands of distinct CDR3 sequences, about 57% of them seen once. Study observations and caveats: There were about five TRBV segments more frequent in patients than controls, and TRBV5-6, TRBV5-1 and TRBV20-1 were among them.

The sequencing input was blood. The receptors shown here come from a girl between 10 and 17 years old with multiple sclerosis.

In this sample, this clonotype turned up a few times. The rearrangement uses TRBV25-1 and TRBJ2-7; 8 bases line up with TRBD1. With V trimmed by 3 bases and J by 6 bases, 1 base remained unmatched. From germline, CDR1 is MGHDK and CDR2 SYGVNS. The CDR3 loop spans 12 amino acids. The CDR3 reads CASSETGVEQYF. The CDR3 coding sequence is TGTGCCAGCAGTGAGACAGGGGTCGAGCAGTACTTC.

This clonotype was seen only a few times. Here the CDR3 reads CASRLRGTDTQYF. Here the CDR3 DNA reads TGTGCCAGCAGGCTCCGGGGCACAGATACGCAGTATTTT. The rearrangement joins TRBV6-5 to TRBJ2-3; D is uncertain. The ends were cut back, 6 bases at V and 1 base at J, with 8 bases in the middle. Per the germline V gene, CDR1 is MNHEY and CDR2 is SVGAGI. The CDR3 length is 13 residues.

There are a few counts of this clonotype. The rearrangement uses TRBV20-1 and TRBJ2-1; TRBD2 matches 12 bases. V shed 3 bases, J shed 8 bases, and the junction held 11 bases outside the gene matches. CDR1 is DFQATT and CDR2 is SNEGSKA in the germline V gene (reference sequence). The CDR3 is 16 amino acids. CDR3: CSASSTLAGGIDEQFF. In DNA form, the CDR3 reads TGCAGTGCTAGCTCGACGCTAGCGGGGGGGATCGATGAGCAGTTCTTC.

J is TRBJ2-5 and V is TRBV2, with a weak D call TRBD2 (5 bases). This CDR3 has 14 residues. Germline CDR1 SNHLY, CDR2 FYNNEI. V gave up 0 bases and J gave up 4 bases, with 9 bases separating them. Written as DNA, the CDR3 is TGTGCCAGCAGTGAAGCTACTCGGGGAGAGACCCAGTACTTC. It specifies CASSEATRGETQYF.

The V and J genes are TRBV12-3 or TRBV12-4 and TRBJ1-2, with no clear D. This CDR3 has 13 amino acids. V shed 6 bases and J shed 4 bases, with 12 bases lying between them. This chain's CDR3 is CASRHGLGYGYTF. The CDR3 DNA sequence: TGTGCCAGCAGACATGGGCTTGGCTATGGCTACACCTTC.

The chain recombines TRBV7-8 with TRBJ1-4; D remains ambiguous. Germline lookup yields CDR1 SGHVS and CDR2 FQNEAQ. The CDR3 covers 14 residues. Between the trimmed V and J ends, which lost 2 bases and 7 bases, there was a span of 11 bases. The CDR3 nucleotides are TGTGCCAGCAGCTTAACGGCCCGGGGTGAAAAACTGTTTTTT. This encodes CASSLTARGEKLFF.

V is TRBV20-1 and J is TRBJ1-6; D is unclear. Trimming stripped 0 bases from V and 10 bases from J, with 19 bases between. Germline loops: CDR1 DFQATT, CDR2 SNEGSKA (reference sequence). The CDR3 loop spans 16 amino acids. The CDR3 coding sequence is TGCAGTGCTAGAGAGAGGGAAGAAACATGGGGATCACCCCTCCACTTT. This encodes CSAREREETWGSPLHF.

Concerning this clonotype itself: One end of the junction does not line up with germline, which may come from a read error. The chain recombines TRBV5-1 with TRBJ2-3; D is possibly TRBD2 (6 bases). CDR3 length: 15 residues. CDR1 and CDR2 (germline): SGHRS, YFSETQ. The CDR3 DNA sequence: TGCGCCAGCAGCCTAGGGACTTCACTGGGTGAAAAACGGTTTTTT. Its protein product is CASSLGTSLGEKRFF. Drawing the rest from reference TRBV5-1 and TRBJ2-3, the complete variable domain is KAGVTQTPRYLIKTRGQQVTLSCSPISGHRSVSWYQQTPGQGLQFLFEYFSETQRNKGNFPGRFSGRQFSNSRSEMNVSTLELGDSALYLCASSLGTSLGEKRFFGPGTRLTVL.

On this clonotype itself: A junction boundary mismatches the germline segment, possibly from a read error. The chain couples TRBV7-7 to TRBJ2-1; D is unresolved. Germline CDR1 and CDR2: SSHAT and FNYEAQ (reference sequence). This CDR3 comprises 15 residues. The CDR3 spells CASSPWHRSYNEQFF. CDR3 DNA sequence: TGTGCTAGCAGCCCTTGGCACCGCTCCTACAATGAGCAGTTCTTC.

The gene calls are TRBV12-3 or TRBV12-4 and TRBJ2-1; no clear D. Trimming cost V 6 bases and J 7 bases, with 10 bases left between them. CDR3 length: 12 residues. The chain's CDR3 is CASRFDSNEQFF. CDR3 DNA sequence: TGTGCCAGCAGGTTCGACTCAAATGAGCAGTTCTTC.

This clonotype showed up just once. The V and J genes are TRBV7-3 and TRBJ2-1; 15 nucleotides match TRBD2. Trimming took 5 bases from V and 2 from J; bases not matched to a gene: 4. The CDR3 sequence is 17 residues long. The germline CDR1 and CDR2 sequences are SGHTA and FQGTGA. CDR3 sequence reads: CASSKGLAGGPYNEQFF. The CDR3 DNA sequence: TGTGCCAGCAGCAAGGGACTAGCGGGAGGACCCTACAATGAGCAGTTCTTC.

J is TRBJ1-5 and V is TRBV6-1, with TRBD1 as a possible D gene (5 bases). The CDR3 loop spans 14 amino acids. Trimming removed 7 bases from V and 4 bases from J, with 14 bases in between. Germline CDR1 is MNHNS and CDR2 is SASEGT. CDR3 in amino acids: CASKPRQGNQPQHF. In nucleotides, the CDR3 is TGTGCCAGCAAACCGCGGCAGGGAAATCAGCCCCAGCATTTT.

The chain uses TRBV12-3 or TRBV12-4 and TRBJ1-2; D unclear. This CDR3 is 13 amino acids long. The V and J ends lost 3 bases and 4 bases respectively, with 9 bases between them. The CDR3 sequence is CASSLDLLYGYTF. The CDR3 coding sequence is TGTGCCAGCAGTTTGGACCTTCTCTATGGCTACACCTTC.

The chain recombines TRBV21-1 with TRBJ2-4; the table's D call, TRBD2, has no DNA check behind it. TRBV21-1 has pseudogene status. The CDR3 has 18 amino acids. CDR3 bases: TGTGCCAGCAGCAAAGGGACTGGTGGGAGCAGAACCAAAAACATTCAGTACTTC. It codes for CASSKGTGGSRTKNIQYF.

This clonotype was picked up a small number of times. The rearrangement uses TRBV12-3 or TRBV12-4 and TRBJ2-6; TRBD2 might be the D (5 bases). The CDR3 is made up of 16 amino acids. The V end lost 5 bases, the J end lost 4 bases, and 15 bases lay between the germline ends. CDR3 protein: CASSVPLRGGANVLTF. The CDR3 DNA follows: TGTGCCAGCAGTGTCCCGCTCCGCGGGGGGGCCAACGTCCTGACTTTC.

V usage is TRBV20-1 and J usage is TRBJ1-1; possibly TRBD1 for D (6 bases). The germline CDR1 and CDR2 sequences are DFQATT and SNEGSKA (reference sequence). V gave up 3 bases and J gave up 10 bases, with 24 bases separating them. The CDR3 runs to 15 residues. The CDR3 region has the DNA TGCAGTGCTAGTATTGTACCGCAGGGGCCGGTCGGAGCTTTCTTT. Protein sequence: CSASIVPQGPVGAFF.

This sequence joins TRBV6-5 and TRBJ2-3; D may be TRBD2 (5 bases). V lost 0 bases to trimming and J lost 1 base, with 8 bases between them. CDR3 length equals 15 residues. Germline CDR1 MNHEY, CDR2 SVGAGI. The chain's CDR3 is CASSYSVGGTDTQYF. In DNA form, the CDR3 reads TGTGCCAGCAGTTACTCTGTCGGGGGCACAGATACGCAGTATTTT.

The chain joins TRBV5-1 to TRBJ2-2; 7 nucleotides agree with TRBD2. This CDR3 has 15 amino acids. Germline CDR1 is SGHRS and CDR2 is YFSETQ. J lost 7 bases, V lost 1 base, and 7 bases had no gene match. The CDR3 protein is CASSLQRGGIGELFF. The CDR3 DNA reads TGCGCCAGCAGCTTGCAGCGGGGAGGTATCGGGGAGCTGTTTTTT.

This chain uses TRBV7-3 with TRBJ2-1; 13 nucleotides agree with TRBD2. After removal of 4 bases from V and 3 bases from J, the junction contained 9 bases not matched to a gene. Germline values: CDR1 SGHTA, CDR2 FQGTGA. This CDR3 contains 18 residues. The CDR3: CASSSKLAGGPLYNEQFF. The CDR3 region has the DNA TGTGCCAGCAGCTCCAAACTAGCGGGAGGGCCCCTCTACAATGAGCAGTTCTTC.

This clonotype is a singleton in its sample. This rearrangement joins TRBV11-1 to TRBJ2-1, with D tentatively TRBD1 (5 bases). Germline V CDR1 and CDR2: SGHAT, FQDESV (reference sequence). The CDR3 length is 17 residues. Between the trimmed V and J ends, which lost 2 bases and 5 bases, there was a span of 19 bases. The CDR3 loop reads CASSLSSLDSFDNEQFF. For the CDR3, the DNA is TGTGCCAGCAGCTTATCGTCTCTTGACAGCTTCGACAATGAGCAGTTCTTC.

This clonotype has only a few counts. The chain uses TRBV29-1 and TRBJ1-2; 7 positions match TRBD1. Looked up from germline, CDR1 is SQVTM and CDR2 is ANQGSEA. CDR3 length: 13 residues. The trim removed 0 bases at V and 5 bases at J, leaving 3 bases unmatched. The CDR3 protein is CSVEEYRGYGYTF. CDR3 in DNA: TGCAGCGTTGAAGAGTACAGGGGTTATGGCTACACCTTC.

In this sample, this clonotype turned up once. This chain links TRBV5-1 with TRBJ2-6; D not certain. The length of the CDR3 is 15 residues. CDR1 is SGHRS and CDR2 is YFSETQ in the germline V gene. Trimming cost V 3 bases and J 2 bases, with 9 bases left between them. The CDR3, as DNA: TGCGCCAGCAGCTCCCCAACCGCTGGGGCCAACGTCCTGACTTTC. This sequence encodes CASSSPTAGANVLTF.

This clonotype was recorded a few times. The chain links TRBV7-8 to TRBJ2-5, with D maybe TRBD2 (5 bases). The CDR3 has 16 residues. The V gene's germline CDR1 is SGHVS and CDR2 FQNEAQ. Trimming removed 5 bases at V and 4 bases at J, with 20 bases between. The DNA of the CDR3 is TGTGCCAGCAGCCCAACGACTGGTTTGGGGAGAGAGACCCAGTACTTC. Translation: CASSPTTGLGRETQYF.